This T cell receptor (beta chain) was captured in a study of a mutant IDH1 vaccine in newly diagnosed glioma. Study as a whole: Patients were pretreated with radiotherapy, temozolomide, or both, mostly both.

Sequencing used immunoSEQ multiplex PCR; TCRdb keeps in-frame clones, though not all of them. The sample has about 65,000 clones, around 83% seen once. The CDR3 length is 14 residues. CDR1 and CDR2 from the germline V gene are GTSNPN and SVGIG (reference sequence). J lost 1 base, V lost 5 bases, and 6 bases had no gene match. Time point indicated: week 23, last vaccination. Vaccine doses each comprised 300 ug of mutant IDH1 20-mer peptide, with topical imiquimod. In regard to this clone: What it recognizes is unknown.

The sequenced sample was PBMCs, obtained from a glioma patient whose treatment included an IDH1 peptide vaccine. The V gene is TRBV30, the J gene TRBJ2-5; 8 bases align to TRBD1. The receptor was isolated from a man aged 30-40 years with glioma. CDR3 amino acids: CAWDRGLGQETQYF. The CDR3, as DNA: TGTGCCTGGGACAGGGGATTGGGCCAAGAGACCCAGTACTTC.